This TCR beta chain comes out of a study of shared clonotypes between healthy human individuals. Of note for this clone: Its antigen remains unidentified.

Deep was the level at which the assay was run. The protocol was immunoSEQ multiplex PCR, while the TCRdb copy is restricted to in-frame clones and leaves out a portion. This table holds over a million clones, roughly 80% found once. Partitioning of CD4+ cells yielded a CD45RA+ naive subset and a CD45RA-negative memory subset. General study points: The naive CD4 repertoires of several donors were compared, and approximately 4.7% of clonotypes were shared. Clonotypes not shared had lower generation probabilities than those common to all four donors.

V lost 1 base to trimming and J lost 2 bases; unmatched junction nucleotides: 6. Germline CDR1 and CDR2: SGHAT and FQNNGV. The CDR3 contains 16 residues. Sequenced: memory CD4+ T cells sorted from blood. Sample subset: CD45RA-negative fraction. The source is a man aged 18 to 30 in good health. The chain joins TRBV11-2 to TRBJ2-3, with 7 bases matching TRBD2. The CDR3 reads CASSLVWLADTDTQYF. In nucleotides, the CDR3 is TGTGCCAGCAGCTTAGTGTGGCTAGCGGACACAGATACGCAGTATTTT.